This TCR beta chain was sequenced in a study of blood T cell repertoires in COVID-19. Repertoires were generated with immunoSEQ multiplex PCR, while TCRdb's copy carries only in-frame clones and drops some. The sample lists 150,000 or so clones; more than 65% were seen once. This clone appeared a single time. This receptor was obtained from a middle-aged woman with acute COVID-19. The sequencing sample was made of PBMCs or T cells enriched from blood (not recorded which).

The CDR3 DNA is TGTGCCAGCAGTTTTCAACCGGGAGCGCGGAATGAGCAGTTCTTC. It encodes CASSFQPGARNEQFF. The chain combines TRBV5-8 with TRBJ2-1; weak D call: TRBD2 (6 bases). The germline V gene encodes CDR1 SGHTS and CDR2 YDEGEE. The CDR3 loop spans 15 amino acids. The V end lost 5 bases, the J end lost 7 bases, and 19 bases lay between the germline ends.